The clone carrying this TCR beta chain was seen repeatedly, ten times or more. The antigen remains undetermined. Amplified TCR beta CDR3 regions were obtained using RNA transcripts as template. The workflow started with a first-round RT-PCR run with HTBI primers and then moved on to a second-round multiplex PCR. TCRdb re-called the multiplex PCR reads with MiXCR, one entry per CDR3 protein. The table shows approximately 37,000 distinct CDR3 sequences, with roughly half occurring only once. These data belong to a study of Graves' ophthalmopathy and Graves' hyperthyroidism. Donors with ophthalmopathy: moderate-to-severe activity, CAS ≥3, NOSPECS ≥4, duration under 3 months. The V gene lost 11 bases and the J gene lost 0 bases, with 13 bases spanning the gap. This CDR3 has 13 residues. Germline-derived CDR1 and CDR2 are MDHEN and SYDVKM. Study-level points and caveats: Sensitivity reached over 85% and specificity roughly 82% for a 13-signature model separating ophthalmopathy from stable hyperthyroidism.

The V call is TRBV28, the J call TRBJ1-1; D ambiguous. This clonotype was sampled from an adult man with Graves' ophthalmopathy. What was sequenced was peripheral blood. CDR3 sequence reads: CASSHGMNTEAFF. The CDR3 coding sequence is TGTGCCTCCTCTCACGGGATGAACACTGAAGCTTTCTTT.